These 31 T cell receptor beta chains were all obtained from the same sample, sequenced in a study of shared clonotypes between healthy human individuals. In the naive CD8 group, cells lacked CD45RO and were positively selected for CCR7, so terminally differentiated effector memory CD45RA+ cells were left out. The protocol was immunoSEQ multiplex PCR, while the TCRdb copy is restricted to in-frame clones and leaves out a portion. The table has 800,000 or so clones, around 96% seen once. Sequenced material: naive CD8+ T cells sorted from blood. The receptors derive from a man aged 25-40 years in good health.

The chain couples TRBV30 to TRBJ2-7; 8 nucleotides match TRBD2. There are 13 residues in the CDR3. Germline lookup yields CDR1 GTSNPN and CDR2 SVGIG (reference sequence). Germline trimming cut 1 base from V and 7 bases from J; bases unmatched to any gene: 6. CDR3 region: CAWSDQRGTEQYF. CDR3 sequence (DNA): TGTGCCTGGAGTGATCAGCGGGGGACAGAGCAGTACTTC. Filled out from reference TRBV30 and TRBJ2-7, the complete variable domain reads SQTIHQWPATLVQPVGSPLSLECTVEGTSNPNLYWYRQAAGRGLQLLFYSVGIGQISSEVPQNLSASRPQDRQFILSSKKLLLSDSGFYLCAWSDQRGTEQYFGPGTRLTVT.

The table lists this clone with a count of one. This chain uses TRBV6-6 with TRBJ1-2; possible D gene TRBD1, 5 bases. The CDR3 covers 10 residues. Germline CDR1 reads MNHNY; CDR2 reads SVGAGI (reference sequence). The ends were cut back, 10 bases at V and 7 bases at J, with 10 bases in the middle. The CDR3 sequence is CATGPSGYTF. CDR3 sequence (DNA): TGTGCCACAGGGCCTAGTGGCTACACCTTC.

This chain connects TRBV11-2 to TRBJ2-3; D not resolved. Germline V gene data show CDR1 as SGHAT and CDR2 as FQNNGV. V lost 2 bases and J 2 bases, leaving 14 bases between the germline ends. The length of the CDR3 is 16 residues. The CDR3 bases are TGTGCCAGCAGCTTAAAGTTTAGGGATTTCACAGATACGCAGTATTTT. The encoded protein is CASSLKFRDFTDTQYF.

The rearrangement links TRBV27 to TRBJ2-3; TRBD1 or TRBD2 may be the D gene (5 bases each). CDR1 and CDR2 (germline): MNHEY, SMNVEV (reference sequence). V was shortened by 5 bases and J by 1 base, with 10 bases between the two germline ends. The CDR3 sequence is 14 residues long. Written as DNA, the CDR3 is TGTGCCAGCAGTCCGGGACGCCGCACAGATACGCAGTATTTT. Residues: CASSPGRRTDTQYF.

This clone was seen once. The chain links TRBV18 to TRBJ2-7; 10 bases match TRBD1. Looked up from germline, CDR1 is KGHSH and CDR2 is LQKENI. The V and J ends lost 4 bases and 5 bases, in that order; junction bases with no gene match: 8. CDR3 length: 15 residues. DNA of the CDR3: TGTGCCAGCTCACAACCGGGACAGGGGAAGAACGAGCAGTACTTC. Translated: CASSQPGQGKNEQYF.

The rearrangement uses TRBV6-5 and TRBJ2-7; the match to TRBD1 covers 7 bases. This CDR3 region has 14 residues. Germline-derived CDR1 and CDR2 are MNHEY and SVGAGI. Trimming cost V 0 bases and J 4 bases; bases outside gene matches: 3. CDR3 loop: CASSYSGRGYEQYF. CDR3 sequence (DNA): TGTGCCAGCAGTTACTCAGGCAGGGGGTACGAGCAGTACTTC.

The chain recombines TRBV9 with TRBJ2-2; no clear D gene. V was clipped by 0 bases and J by 7 bases, with 10 bases between them. The germline CDR1 and CDR2 sequences are SGDLS and YYNGEE. The CDR3 consists of 14 residues. The CDR3 loop reads CASSVARGGGELFF. The CDR3 DNA reads as TGTGCCAGCAGCGTAGCTAGAGGTGGCGGGGAGCTGTTTTTT.

This chain links TRBV9 with TRBJ2-3; TRBD1 agrees at 7 bases. The V gene's germline CDR1 is SGDLS and CDR2 YYNGEE. The V and J ends lost 4 bases and 4 bases, in that order; junction bases with no gene match: 12. The CDR3 has 16 residues. In nucleotides, the CDR3 is TGTGCCAGCAGCTACCAGCCGACAGGGCGGGCAGATACGCAGTATTTT. It specifies CASSYQPTGRADTQYF. Supplemented by reference TRBV9 and TRBJ2-3, the full variable domain reads DSGVTQTPKHLITATGQRVTLRCSPRSGDLSVYWYQQSLDQGLQFLIQYYNGEERAKGNILERFSAQQFPDLHSELNLSSLELGDSALYFCASSYQPTGRADTQYFGPGTRLTVL.

V and J are TRBV9 and TRBJ2-5, with 14 bases fitting TRBD2. The CDR3 is 15 residues long. Trimming removed 3 bases from V and 4 bases from J; junction bases left unmatched: 2. Germline CDR1 and CDR2: SGDLS and YYNGEE. CDR3 sequence (DNA): TGTGCCAGCAGCGGGGGACTAGCGGGAGCAGAGACCCAGTACTTC. Translation gives CASSGGLAGAETQYF. The complete variable domain, with remaining parts taken from reference TRBV9 and TRBJ2-5, reads DSGVTQTPKHLITATGQRVTLRCSPRSGDLSVYWYQQSLDQGLQFLIQYYNGEERAKGNILERFSAQQFPDLHSELNLSSLELGDSALYFCASSGGLAGAETQYFGPGTRLLVL.

The rearrangement uses TRBV28 and TRBJ1-1; 9 bases map to TRBD1. Germline CDR1 is MDHEN and CDR2 is SYDVKM. Trimming took 5 bases from V and 5 from J; bases not matched to a gene: 15. There are 17 residues in the CDR3. The CDR3: CASSLQTGGSLRTEAFF. In DNA form, the CDR3 reads TGTGCCAGCAGTCTACAGACAGGGGGTTCGTTGCGGACTGAAGCTTTCTTT.

V gene TRBV4-3 combines with J gene TRBJ1-2, with D possibly TRBD1 on 5 matching bases. Germline V CDR1 and CDR2: LGHNA, YSLEER. Between the trimmed V and J ends, which lost 4 bases and 0 bases, there was a span of 12 bases. This CDR3 has 15 amino acids. The CDR3 is CASSLDRFSNYGYTF. In nucleotides, the CDR3 is TGCGCCAGCAGCCTTGACAGATTCTCTAACTATGGCTACACCTTC.

The rearrangement uses TRBV27 and TRBJ2-7; D is undetermined. V lost 2 bases and J 5 bases, leaving 10 bases between the germline ends. The CDR3 spans 13 residues. In germline, CDR1 is MNHEY, CDR2 SMNVEV (reference sequence). The CDR3 here is CASSLLSNHEQYF. The CDR3 nucleotides are TGTGCCAGCAGTTTACTCTCGAACCACGAGCAGTACTTC.

J is TRBJ1-2 and V is TRBV14, with D uncertain. Trimming left V 0 bases short and J 2 bases short, with 4 bases between. The germline CDR1 and CDR2 sequences are SGHDN and FVKESK. The CDR3 has 13 amino acids. This chain's CDR3 is CASSQEVNYGYTF. CDR3 sequence (DNA): TGTGCCAGCAGCCAAGAGGTGAACTATGGCTACACCTTC. Looking up the rest from reference TRBV14 and TRBJ1-2 gives the full variable domain: EAGVTQFPSHSVIEKGQTVTLRCDPISGHDNLYWYRRVMGKEIKFLLHFVKESKQDESGMPNNRFLAERTGGTYSTLKVQPAELEDSGVYFCASSQEVNYGYTFGSGTRLTVV.

Notes on this clone: Other DNA sequences of this sample code for an identical CDR3. This rearrangement joins TRBV7-6 to TRBJ2-3, with D possibly called TRBD1 or TRBD2 (5 bases each). There are 14 residues in the CDR3. Trimming cost V 0 bases and J 1 base, with 5 bases left between them. Germline-derived CDR1 and CDR2 are SGHVS and FNYEAQ. DNA for the CDR3: TGTGCCAGCAGCTTAGCGGGGGGCACAGATACGCAGTATTTT. Translation gives CASSLAGGTDTQYF.

The V and J genes are TRBV27 and TRBJ2-3; 7 bases map to TRBD1. The V and J ends lost 5 bases and 4 bases, in that order; junction bases with no gene match: 6. The CDR3 totals 14 residues. The V gene's germline CDR1 is MNHEY and CDR2 SMNVEV (reference sequence). For the CDR3, the DNA is TGTGCCAGCAGTCCCAACAGGGGACCAGATACGCAGTATTTT. Its translation is CASSPNRGPDTQYF.

The chain couples TRBV5-1 to TRBJ1-1; no firm D call. V gave up 2 bases and J gave up 1 base, with 12 bases separating them. This CDR3 has 15 amino acids. CDR1 is SGHRS, CDR2 YFSETQ, per germline. The CDR3 here is CASSFLEGTNTEAFF. CDR3 nucleotide sequence: TGCGCCAGCAGCTTTCTCGAGGGCACGAACACTGAAGCTTTCTTT.

The chain recombines TRBV6-1 with TRBJ1-5, with D possibly TRBD1 on 5 matching bases. The CDR3 loop spans 15 amino acids. Germline lookup yields CDR1 MNHNS and CDR2 SASEGT. Trimming took 0 bases from V and 6 from J, leaving 12 bases between them. The CDR3 DNA reads as TGTGCCAGCAGTGAAGCGGCAGGGCTGGGTCAGCCCCAGCATTTT. Protein product: CASSEAAGLGQPQHF.

This chain connects TRBV23-1 to TRBJ2-4, with 12 bases aligning to TRBD1. TRBV23-1 is an ORF for which the function is uncertain. The CDR3 is 16 amino acids. The junction had 8 bases not matched to a gene; V was cut back by 2 bases and J by 9 bases. CDR3 sequence: CASSQPGTGGKSIQYF. CDR3 bases: TGCGCCAGCAGTCAACCCGGGACAGGGGGCAAGAGCATTCAGTACTTC.

The rearrangement uses TRBV10-3 and TRBJ2-7, with TRBD2 as a possible D gene (5 bases). The V and J ends lost 1 base and 6 bases respectively, with 16 bases between them. Germline lookup yields CDR1 ENHRY and CDR2 SYGVKD. CDR3 length: 15 residues. The DNA for the CDR3 is TGTGCCATCAGTGAGTTCAGAAGTGTCGGGGTCGAGCAGTACTTC. Amino acid sequence: CAISEFRSVGVEQYF.

V and J are TRBV6-6 and TRBJ1-4; possible D gene TRBD1, 5 bases. The germline V gene encodes CDR1 MNHNY and CDR2 SVGAGI (reference sequence). The CDR3 length is 16 residues. V shed 5 bases and J shed 3 bases, with 16 bases lying between them. CDR3 sequence: CASSHLPGTANEKLFF. DNA of the CDR3: TGTGCCAGCAGTCACCTCCCCGGGACGGCTAATGAAAAACTGTTTTTT.

About this clone itself: Other DNA sequences of this sample code for an identical CDR3. The rearrangement joins TRBV27 to TRBJ1-4; 7 bases map to TRBD1. Germline trimming cut 2 bases from V and 6 bases from J; bases unmatched to any gene: 3. Germline CDR1 MNHEY, CDR2 SMNVEV (reference sequence). The CDR3 is 14 residues long. CDR3 coding DNA: TGTGCCAGCAGTTTACTCGGGACAGATGAAAAACTGTTTTTT. Its translation: CASSLLGTDEKLFF.

This chain joins TRBV5-4 and TRBJ2-5; D perhaps matches TRBD1 (5 bases). CDR1 is SGHNT, CDR2 YYREEE, per germline (reference sequence). Trimming stripped 0 bases from V and 5 bases from J, with 20 bases between. The length of the CDR3 is 17 residues. This CDR3 is CASSLVARASKMETQYF. The CDR3 nucleotides read TGTGCCAGCAGCTTGGTGGCCAGGGCGAGTAAGATGGAGACCCAGTACTTC.

The J gene is TRBJ2-7, the V gene TRBV27; 12 positions match TRBD1. The trim removed 4 bases at V and 7 bases at J, leaving 8 bases unmatched. The CDR3 is made up of 15 amino acids. Germline CDR1 and CDR2: MNHEY and SMNVEV (reference sequence). CDR3 in DNA: TGTGCCAGCAGTTACCGGGGACAGGGGGCTCGGGAGCAGTACTTC. It specifies CASSYRGQGAREQYF.

This chain connects TRBV7-9 to TRBJ2-5; maybe TRBD2 (5 bases). V lost 1 base, J lost 2 bases, and 11 bases lay in between. CDR1 and CDR2 from the germline V gene are SEHNR and FQNEAQ (reference sequence). There are 15 residues in the CDR3. This chain's CDR3 is CASSLEMRDQETQYF. The CDR3 DNA sequence: TGTGCCAGCAGCTTAGAGATGAGGGATCAAGAGACCCAGTACTTC. Full variable domain (outside the CDR3, taken from reference TRBV7-9 and TRBJ2-5): DTGVSQNPRHKITKRGQNVTFRCDPISEHNRLYWYRQTLGQGPEFLTYFQNEAQLEKSRLLSDRFSAERPKGSFSTLEIQRTEQGDSAMYLCASSLEMRDQETQYFGPGTRLLVL.

This chain uses TRBV27 with TRBJ1-5; tentatively, D is TRBD1 (6 bases). There are 15 residues in the CDR3. Trimming removed 5 bases from V and 7 bases from J, with 18 bases in between. Germline loops: CDR1 MNHEY, CDR2 SMNVEV (reference sequence). Written as DNA, the CDR3 is TGTGCCAGCAGTCCCCAGGGGTTTAGCGGACAGCCCCAGCATTTT. Its protein is CASSPQGFSGQPQHF.

The genes are TRBV28 and TRBJ2-7; maybe TRBD1 (6 bases). Trimming cost V 5 bases and J 7 bases, with 12 bases left between them. Germline CDR1 and CDR2: MDHEN and SYDVKM. CDR3 length: 12 amino acids. The CDR3 loop reads CASSQNRDEQYF. DNA for the CDR3: TGTGCCAGCAGTCAGAACAGGGATGAGCAGTACTTC.

The chain recombines TRBV29-1 with TRBJ2-1; no clear D. This CDR3 has 11 amino acids. Germline V gives CDR1 SQVTM, CDR2 ANQGSEA. V was cut by 5 bases and J by 5 bases, with 7 bases left in between. This chain's CDR3 is CSVWLDNEQFF. CDR3 DNA: TGCAGCGTTTGGTTGGACAATGAGCAGTTCTTC.

The genes are TRBV30 and TRBJ2-5, with D perhaps TRBD1 or TRBD2 (6 bases each). Trimming removed 4 bases at V and 5 bases at J, with 20 bases between. Germline V gene data show CDR1 as GTSNPN and CDR2 as SVGIG (reference sequence). This CDR3 is built from 15 residues. As DNA, the CDR3 is TGTGCCTGGACTCGAGTAGGGGGGCGAGGGGAGACCCAGTACTTC. It specifies CAWTRVGGRGETQYF.

V usage is TRBV4-1 and J usage is TRBJ1-1; TRBD1 is a possible D gene (5 bases). The CDR3 contains 16 residues. The V end lost 6 bases, the J end lost 6 bases, and 23 bases lay between the germline ends. The germline V gene encodes CDR1 MGHRA and CDR2 YSYEKL. CDR3 residues: CASRNGGGGSGSEAFF. DNA of the CDR3: TGCGCCAGCAGGAACGGAGGCGGGGGATCGGGCTCTGAAGCTTTCTTT.

V and J are TRBV25-1 and TRBJ2-5; 7 bases fit TRBD2. V shed 8 bases and J 2 bases; nucleotides not matched to a gene: 2. The CDR3 has 12 amino acids. Germline assignment: CDR1 MGHDK and CDR2 SYGVNS. Here the CDR3 DNA reads TGTGCCAGCCCGGGACTACAAGAGACCCAGTACTTC. Its translation: CASPGLQETQYF.

The CDR3 reads CASSLEDRVPYEQYF. The CDR3 nucleotides read TGCGCCAGCAGCTTGGAGGACAGGGTCCCCTACGAGCAGTACTTC. The gene calls are TRBV5-1 and TRBJ2-7, with 8 bases lining up with TRBD1. Germline loops: CDR1 SGHRS, CDR2 YFSETQ. This CDR3 has 15 residues. The trim removed 0 bases at V and 2 bases at J, leaving 4 bases unmatched.